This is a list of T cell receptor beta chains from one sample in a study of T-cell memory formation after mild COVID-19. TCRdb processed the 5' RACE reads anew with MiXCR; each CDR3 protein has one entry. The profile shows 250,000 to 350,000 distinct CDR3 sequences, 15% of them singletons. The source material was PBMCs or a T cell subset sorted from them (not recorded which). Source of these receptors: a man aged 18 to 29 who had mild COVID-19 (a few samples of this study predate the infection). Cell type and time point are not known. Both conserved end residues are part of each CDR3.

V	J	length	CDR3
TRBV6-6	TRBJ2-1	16	CASSYSIAGGWHEQFF
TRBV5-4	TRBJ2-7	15	CASSLGTGGVYEQYF
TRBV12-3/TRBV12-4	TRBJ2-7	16	CASSRMYGTEPYEQYF
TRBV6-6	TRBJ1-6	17	CASSTGTGSSYNSPLHF
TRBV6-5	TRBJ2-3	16	CASGSVGGRDTDTQYF
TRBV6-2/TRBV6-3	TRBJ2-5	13	CATQGSQTETQYF
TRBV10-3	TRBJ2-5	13	CAISEAPRATQYF
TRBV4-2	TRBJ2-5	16	CASSHLSGGAAETQYF
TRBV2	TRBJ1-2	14	CASTGRTANYGYTF
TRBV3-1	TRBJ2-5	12	CASSRQQETQYF
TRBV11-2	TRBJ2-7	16	CASSLGLRVGYYEQYF
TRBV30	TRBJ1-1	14	CAWSVVTANTEAFF
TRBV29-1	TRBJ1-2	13	CSVEGQGHYGYTF
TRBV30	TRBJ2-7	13	CAWSLSDNYEQYF
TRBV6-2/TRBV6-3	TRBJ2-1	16	CASSYSPKDSYNEQFF
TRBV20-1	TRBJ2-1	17	CSATSGSGASSYNEQFF
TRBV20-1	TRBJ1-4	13	CSAWDNYNEKLFF
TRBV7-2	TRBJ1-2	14	CASSLYRGIGGYTF
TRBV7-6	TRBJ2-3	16	CASSQTGTGAGGTQYF
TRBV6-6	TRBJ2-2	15	CASSGTASNTGELFF
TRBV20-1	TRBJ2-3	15	CSARPRGARTDTQYF
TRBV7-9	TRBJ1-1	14	CASSQGSLGTEAFF
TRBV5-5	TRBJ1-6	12	CASSSTTSPLHF
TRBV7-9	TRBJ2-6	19	CASSRSHRDRGSGANVLTF
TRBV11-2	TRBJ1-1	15	CASSSPRGRNTEAFF
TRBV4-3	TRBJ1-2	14	CASSQASGGYGYTF
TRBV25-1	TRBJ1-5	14	CASSDGGEGQPQHF
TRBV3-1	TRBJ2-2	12	CASSRIPGELFF
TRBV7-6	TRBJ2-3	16	CASSERGGRVTDTQYF
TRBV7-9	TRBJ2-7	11	CASSPGWEQYF
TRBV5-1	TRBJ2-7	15	CASSRGTGDPYEQYF
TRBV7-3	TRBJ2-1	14	CASSSHGTSDEQFF
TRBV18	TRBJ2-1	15	CASSPRTSANNEQFF
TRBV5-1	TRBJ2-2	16	CASSLVPVGGAGELFF
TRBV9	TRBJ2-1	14	CASSTRGGINEQFF
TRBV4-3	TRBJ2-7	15	CASSQDLDSLYEQYF
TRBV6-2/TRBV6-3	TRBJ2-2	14	CASSYNQNTGELFF
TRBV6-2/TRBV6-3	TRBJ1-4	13	CASRPDGDEKLFF
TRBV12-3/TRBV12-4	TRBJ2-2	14	CASSLAQNTGELFF
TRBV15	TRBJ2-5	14	CATSRSRTEETQYF
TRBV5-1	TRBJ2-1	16	CASSLVPEISYNEQFF
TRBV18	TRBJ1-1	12	CASSQYHTEAFF
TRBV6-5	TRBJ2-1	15	CASSQTGGSYNEQFF
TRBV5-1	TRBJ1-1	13	CASSLDLNTEAFF
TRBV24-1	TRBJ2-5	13	CATSDVGEETQYF
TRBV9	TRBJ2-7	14	CASSVDSLRAEQYF
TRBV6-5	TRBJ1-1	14	CASEAGTGGTEAFF
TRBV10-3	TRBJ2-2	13	CAIGELSSGELFF
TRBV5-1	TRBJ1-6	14	CASSLAGGNSPLHF
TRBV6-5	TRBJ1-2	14	CASSPGYGADGYTF
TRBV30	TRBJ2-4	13	CACTGTGANIQYF
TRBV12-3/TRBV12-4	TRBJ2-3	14	CASSFQGSTDTQYF
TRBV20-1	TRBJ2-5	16	CSARTGQARWEETQYF
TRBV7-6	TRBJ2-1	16	CASSLVGGQSYNEQFF
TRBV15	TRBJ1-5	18	CATSRSAGGRGGNQPQHF